This TCR beta chain appears in the sequencing data of a study of T cells in women clearing cervical HPV infection. In the case of this clone: The read ends 3 residues shy of where the CDR3 ends; the end is completed using the germline J gene.

V was shortened by 1 base and J by 5 bases, with 16 bases between the two germline ends. CDR3 length: 16 residues. Germline lookup yields CDR1 LNHDA and CDR2 SQIVND (reference sequence). Generated by immunoSEQ multiplex PCR, the TCRdb table keeps only in-frame clones and is missing some. This sample contains around 23,000 clones. Sequencing input: blood buffy coat. The chain links TRBV19 to TRBJ2-3, with D possibly matching TRBD2 (5 bases). The sequence came from a woman between 18 and 75 years old with a cervical HPV16 infection that either progressed to CIN3+ or cleared (not recorded which). The CDR3 reads CASSIGFGSEGDTQYF. CDR3 DNA (partial): TGTGCCAGTAGTATAGGGTTTGGGTCAGAGGGAGATACG.